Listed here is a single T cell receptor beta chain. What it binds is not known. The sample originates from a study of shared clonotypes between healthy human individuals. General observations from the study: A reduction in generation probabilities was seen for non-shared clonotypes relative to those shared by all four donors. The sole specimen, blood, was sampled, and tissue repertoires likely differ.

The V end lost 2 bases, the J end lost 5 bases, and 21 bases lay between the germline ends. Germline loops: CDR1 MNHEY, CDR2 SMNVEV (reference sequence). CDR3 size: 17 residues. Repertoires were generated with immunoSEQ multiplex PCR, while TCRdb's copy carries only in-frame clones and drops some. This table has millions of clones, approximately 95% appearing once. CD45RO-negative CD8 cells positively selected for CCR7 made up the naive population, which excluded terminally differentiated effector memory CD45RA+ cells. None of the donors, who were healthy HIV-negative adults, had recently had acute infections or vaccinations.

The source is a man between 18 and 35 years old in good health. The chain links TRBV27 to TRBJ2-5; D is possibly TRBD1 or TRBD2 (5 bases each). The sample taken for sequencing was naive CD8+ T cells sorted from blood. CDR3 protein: CASSLEGRAGPWETQYF. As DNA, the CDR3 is TGTGCCAGCAGTTTAGAAGGGCGGGCAGGGCCCTGGGAGACCCAGTACTTC.